A single sample gave rise to the 23 T cell receptor beta chains below, sequenced in a study of blood T cell repertoires in COVID-19. Some clones are missing from TCRdb's copy, which holds only in-frame ones; the method was immunoSEQ multiplex PCR. Seen here are approximately 160,000 clones, about 85% observed once, and the top ten hold about 8%. The sample consisted of PBMCs or T cells enriched from blood (not recorded which). All receptors derive from a woman between 50 and 59 years old who had recovered from COVID-19.

The chain employs TRBV11-2 and TRBJ1-1; D is undetermined. Trimming shortened V by 6 bases and J by 1 base, and 12 bases separated the two germline ends. Per germline, CDR1 SGHAT and CDR2 FQNNGV. The CDR3 contains 14 residues. CDR3 sequence (DNA): TGTGCCAGCAGTTTTGCACCAGGGAACACTGAAGCTTTCTTT. Translating it yields CASSFAPGNTEAFF.

The chain recombines TRBV7-2 with TRBJ1-2; possibly TRBD1 for D (5 bases). Germline CDR1 and CDR2: SGHTA and FQGNSA. Trimming removed 5 bases at V and 6 bases at J, with 16 bases between. CDR3 length: 14 amino acids. This CDR3 is CASSPGGKENGYTF. The CDR3 coding sequence is TGTGCCAGCAGCCCTGGGGGGAAGGAAAATGGCTACACCTTC.

This clone has only a few counts. The chain carries TRBV2 and TRBJ1-1; a weak D match, TRBD1 (6 bases). This CDR3 spans 13 amino acids. The ends were cut back, 5 bases at V and 4 bases at J, with 11 bases in the middle. The germline V gene encodes CDR1 SNHLY and CDR2 FYNNEI. DNA of the CDR3: TGTGCCAGCAGTTCAACAGGGCTCACTGAAGCTTTCTTT. Its translation is CASSSTGLTEAFF.

J is TRBJ2-1 and V is TRBV5-1, with 7 bases identical to TRBD1. This CDR3 is built from 16 residues. Trimming cost V 0 bases and J 7 bases; bases outside gene matches: 10. Germline V lookup: CDR1 SGHRS, CDR2 YFSETQ. CDR3 sequence reads: CASSLAARTGRNEQFF. The CDR3 DNA follows: TGCGCCAGCAGCTTGGCCGCGCGGACAGGTAGGAATGAGCAGTTCTTC.

V and J are TRBV11-3 and TRBJ1-1; possibly TRBD1 for D (5 bases). The CDR3 contains 14 residues. Per the germline V gene, CDR1 is SGHNT and CDR2 is YENEEA. The germline V and J ends were trimmed by 5 bases and 4 bases, with 14 bases remaining between them. In nucleotides, the CDR3 is TGTGCCAGCAGCCAACGGGGGAGAGGCACTGAAGCTTTCTTT. It encodes CASSQRGRGTEAFF.

This rearrangement joins TRBV19 to TRBJ2-7; a weak D match, TRBD2 (7 bases). Germline V gene sequence: CDR1 LNHDA, CDR2 SQIVND (reference sequence). The CDR3 is 16 amino acids. Trimming took off 3 bases at V and 3 bases at J, with 18 bases between the two ends. CDR3 sequence (DNA): TGTGCCAGTAGTATTGGGGGCGGGAGCCTGGACTACGAGCAGTACTTC. It codes for CASSIGGGSLDYEQYF.

This clone occurred once. The V and J genes are TRBV19 and TRBJ2-6; possibly TRBD1 for D (5 bases). Trimming cost V 5 bases and J 2 bases, with 19 bases left between them. CDR1 and CDR2 from the germline V gene are LNHDA and SQIVND (reference sequence). The length of the CDR3 is 18 residues. CDR3 sequence (DNA): TGTGCCAGTAGTCTCTTCGGGTCCCAGGGCGCTGGGGCCAACGTCCTGACTTTC. Translating it yields CASSLFGSQGAGANVLTF.

The chain has TRBV29-1 and TRBJ2-7, with D possibly being TRBD1 (6 bases). The CDR3 spans 11 residues. CDR1 is SQVTM and CDR2 is ANQGSEA in the germline V gene. The V gene lost 3 bases and the J gene lost 4 bases, with 7 bases spanning the gap. This chain's CDR3 is CSVDTGYEQYF. CDR3 nucleotide sequence: TGCAGCGTTGATACAGGGTACGAGCAGTACTTC.

V and J are TRBV27 and TRBJ1-1; maybe TRBD1 (6 bases). The CDR3 is 14 amino acids. V lost 6 bases to trimming and J lost 2 bases, with 13 bases between them. Germline V gene sequence: CDR1 MNHEY, CDR2 SMNVEV (reference sequence). CDR3 DNA sequence: TGTGCCAGCAGCAGTGGACAGCTCAACACTGAAGCTTTCTTT. Translated, it gives CASSSGQLNTEAFF.

CDR3 nucleotide sequence: TGTGCCAGCAGCGGATTGCCACAGGGGGCCGGGGAGCTGTTTTTT. Its protein product is CASSGLPQGAGELFF. V gene TRBV7-2 combines with J gene TRBJ2-2; 8 positions match TRBD1. The CDR3 is 15 residues long. CDR1 is SGHTA, CDR2 FQGNSA, per germline. J was trimmed by 6 bases and V by 5 bases; bases with no gene match: 8. Supplemented by reference TRBV7-2 and TRBJ2-2, the full variable domain reads GAGVSQSPSNKVTEKGKDVELRCDPISGHTALYWYRQSLGQGLEFLIYFQGNSAPDKSGLPSDRFSAERTGGSVSTLTIQRTQQEDSAVYLCASSGLPQGAGELFFGEGSRLTVL.

This chain links TRBV19 with TRBJ1-2; D uncertain. The CDR3 covers 13 residues. V was trimmed by 7 bases and J by 6 bases, leaving 15 bases between them. CDR1 and CDR2 (germline): LNHDA, SQIVND (reference sequence). CDR3 sequence: CASTLSGRDGYTF. In DNA, the CDR3 is TGTGCCAGTACCCTCTCCGGGAGGGATGGCTACACCTTC.

This clone was seen a few times. The rearrangement uses TRBV28 and TRBJ1-1, with D hard to call. V gave up 3 bases and J gave up 3 bases, with 8 bases separating them. The CDR3 loop spans 13 amino acids. The germline V gene encodes CDR1 MDHEN and CDR2 SYDVKM. The CDR3 sequence: CASSLGHYTEAFF. CDR3 sequence (DNA): TGTGCCAGCAGTTTGGGCCATTACACTGAAGCTTTCTTT.

The chain uses TRBV4-1 and TRBJ1-6; D gene uncertain. Germline CDR1 MGHRA, CDR2 YSYEKL. Deletions cut 1 base from V and 1 base from J, with 20 bases between. This CDR3 is 20 amino acids long. The CDR3, as DNA: TGCGCCAGCAGCCAAGGTCTAATGGGCCTTCTCGGTTCCTATAATTCACCCCTCCACTTT. It encodes CASSQGLMGLLGSYNSPLHF.

This clone was seen more than once but under ten times. The junction does not match germline at one end; this may be a read error. The gene calls are TRBV6-5 and TRBJ2-2, with a weak D call TRBD1 (6 bases). Germline V gene lookup returns CDR1 MNHEY and CDR2 SVGAGI. The CDR3 runs to 15 residues. Here the CDR3 DNA reads TGTGCCAGCAGATTTTCACAGGGAAACAGCGGGGAGCTGTTTTTT. It is translated as CASRFSQGNSGELFF.

This chain links TRBV28 with TRBJ2-1; the D is unclear. V gave up 6 bases and J gave up 6 bases, with 12 bases separating them. This CDR3 comprises 13 residues. The germline gives CDR1 MDHEN, CDR2 SYDVKM. The CDR3 protein is CASSHDGANEQFF. CDR3 nucleotides: TGTGCCAGCAGCCATGACGGAGCCAATGAGCAGTTCTTC.

The chain employs TRBV7-3 and TRBJ2-2, with 7 bases fitting TRBD2. Per the germline V gene, CDR1 is SGHTA and CDR2 is FQGTGA. The ends lost 7 bases at V and 1 base at J; junction bases unmatched: 6. This CDR3 comprises 15 residues. Here the CDR3 DNA reads TGTGCCAGCAAGGTGCGCGGGGGGAACACCGGGGAGCTGTTTTTT. It is translated as CASKVRGGNTGELFF.

The rearrangement uses TRBV3-1 (or the pseudogene TRBV3-2) and TRBJ2-2; 7 bases agree with TRBD2. Germline CDR1 is LGHDT and CDR2 is YNNKEL (reference sequence). CDR3 size: 16 residues. The V segment lost 2 bases and the J segment 4 bases; nucleotides outside the gene matches: 7. This chain's CDR3 is CASSQLAGRLTGELFF. The CDR3 DNA follows: TGTGCCAGCAGCCAATTAGCGGGCCGGCTCACCGGGGAGCTGTTTTTT.

The chain employs TRBV4-3 and TRBJ2-1; 7 bases map to TRBD1. Germline V lookup: CDR1 LGHNA, CDR2 YSLEER. The J segment lost 5 bases and the V segment lost 3 bases, leaving 4 bases of the junction unmatched. The CDR3 is 14 amino acids. In DNA, the CDR3 is TGCGCCAGCAGCCAGCGCGGACAGGACAATGAGCAGTTCTTC. It encodes CASSQRGQDNEQFF.

The J gene is TRBJ2-3, the V gene TRBV14; possible D gene TRBD2, 6 bases. The CDR3 totals 17 residues. Deletions cut 2 bases from V and 4 bases from J, with 19 bases between. CDR1 and CDR2 (germline): SGHDN, FVKESK. CDR3 nucleotides: TGTGCCAGCAGCCAAAATCTACTAGCAAGTCGCTCAGATACGCAGTATTTT. Amino acid sequence: CASSQNLLASRSDTQYF.

The rearrangement joins TRBV27 to TRBJ1-2, with 8 bases that match TRBD1. Germline V CDR1 and CDR2: MNHEY, SMNVEV (reference sequence). Unmatched junction bases numbered 8, after V lost 10 bases and J lost 4 bases. There are 13 residues in the CDR3. DNA of the CDR3: TGTGCCACCGGATTAGACAGGGGCTATGGCTACACCTTC. This sequence encodes CATGLDRGYGYTF.

This clone was found a few times. The chain couples TRBV5-4 to TRBJ2-7; possible D gene TRBD1, 6 bases. The length of the CDR3 is 15 residues. Trimming cost V 2 bases and J 3 bases, with 15 bases left between them. Germline V gene data show CDR1 as SGHNT and CDR2 as YYREEE (reference sequence). The CDR3 reads CASSFLRTDNYEQYF. CDR3 nucleotides: TGTGCCAGCAGCTTCCTAAGGACAGACAACTACGAGCAGTACTTC.

V usage is TRBV19 and J usage is TRBJ1-4, with 9 bases lining up with TRBD1. Germline V gene lookup returns CDR1 LNHDA and CDR2 SQIVND (reference sequence). CDR3 length: 14 residues. V lost 6 bases, J lost 7 bases, and 6 bases stayed unmatched. The CDR3: CASRITGGGEKLFF. The CDR3 coding sequence is TGTGCCAGTAGAATTACAGGGGGCGGTGAAAAACTGTTTTTT.

The chain joins TRBV7-2 to TRBJ2-1; TRBD2 might be the D (6 bases). Trimming took off 1 base at V and 5 bases at J, with 12 bases between the two ends. CDR1 and CDR2 from the germline V gene are SGHTA and FQGNSA. This CDR3 has 15 amino acids. The CDR3, as DNA: TGTGCCAGCAGCTTAGGAGTTGGAGGGAACAATGAGCAGTTCTTC. It is translated as CASSLGVGGNNEQFF.